A single sample gave rise to the 18 T cell receptor beta chains below, sequenced in a study of regulatory T cells in long-lasting Graves disease. Time point denoted: newly diagnosed GD, antithyroid drugs for less than 3 months. PBMC-derived RNA was used for the TCR library. According to the study, TCR beta libraries were built with iRepertoire HTBI primers and CDR3-region Arm-PCR. Using its own MiXCR run on the multiplex PCR reads, TCRdb lists one record per CDR3 protein. Among 500,000 or so distinct CDR3 sequences listed, less than 15% were seen once. These data were also reused for a study on T cells in Graves' hyperthyroidism and ophthalmopathy.

The sequenced sample was peripheral blood mononuclear cells (PBMCs), obtained at new diagnosis, from a patient treated with antithyroid drugs. These receptors originate from a woman in her forties or fifties with Graves disease.

This clonotype has ten or more counts. The V gene is TRBV7-9, the J gene TRBJ2-1; 7 bases map to TRBD2. Trimming cost V 5 bases and J 3 bases; bases outside gene matches: 10. Germline V gene sequence: CDR1 SEHNR, CDR2 FQNEAQ (reference sequence). The CDR3 sequence is 16 residues long. As DNA, the CDR3 is TGTGCCAGCAGCCCACGAGCGGGAAAGCACTACAATGAGCAGTTCTTC. Its protein product is CASSPRAGKHYNEQFF.

Here the CDR3 DNA reads TGTGCCAGCAGCACCCTAGCGAACCAGGCTTACGAGCAGTACTTC. This gives the protein CASSTLANQAYEQYF. The V and J genes are TRBV12-3 or TRBV12-4 and TRBJ2-7; D might be TRBD2 (6 bases). V was shortened by 6 bases and J by 4 bases, with 19 bases between the two germline ends. The CDR3 consists of 15 residues.

This clonotype was recorded at least ten times. The V call is TRBV7-2, the J call TRBJ2-3, with TRBD1 identical over 8 bases. The V gene end was trimmed by 5 bases and the J gene end by 3 bases; junction bases not matched to a gene: 7. The CDR3 extends over 15 amino acids. CDR1 is SGHTA and CDR2 is FQGNSA in the germline V gene. In DNA, the CDR3 is TGTGCCAGCAGCCCCCAGACAGGGGAGACAGATACGCAGTATTTT. Translation: CASSPQTGETDTQYF.

This clonotype was seen ten or more times. The chain links TRBV7-9 to TRBJ2-5; D is possibly TRBD2 (5 bases). Germline values: CDR1 SEHNR, CDR2 FQNEAQ (reference sequence). This CDR3 region has 15 residues. V was pared by 5 bases and J by 5 bases, with 18 bases between. DNA for the CDR3: TGTGCCAGCAGCGCCAATAGTGGGGAGACGGAGACCCAGTACTTC. Translated, it gives CASSANSGETETQYF.

This clonotype occurred many times. V usage is TRBV7-9 and J usage is TRBJ2-5; 10 positions agree with TRBD2. Germline-derived CDR1 and CDR2 are SEHNR and FQNEAQ (reference sequence). The CDR3 extends over 16 amino acids. J lost 5 bases, V lost 2 bases, and 8 bases had no gene match. CDR3: CASSLSSLAGVETQYF. The CDR3 nucleotides read TGTGCCAGCAGCTTATCATCGCTAGCGGGAGTGGAGACCCAGTACTTC.

This clonotype was detected ten times or more. V and J are TRBV10-2 and TRBJ1-2, with D uncertain. The ends were cut back, 0 bases at V and 6 bases at J, with 8 bases in the middle. Germline-derived CDR1 and CDR2 are WSHSY and SAAADI. The CDR3 is 13 residues long. The CDR3 DNA is TGCGCCAGCAGTGAGTCAGGGAATCATGGCTACACCTTC. Its translation: CASSESGNHGYTF.

The chain joins TRBV2 to TRBJ1-4; no firm D call. The V gene lost 3 bases and the J gene lost 8 bases, with 13 bases spanning the gap. The CDR3 is 14 amino acids. The germline V gene has CDR1 SNHLY and CDR2 FYNNEI. The CDR3 DNA follows: TGTGCCAGCAGTGACGCCAGGCTGGAGGAAAAACTGTTTTTT. It translates to CASSDARLEEKLFF.

In this sample, this clonotype turned up many times. The chain links TRBV11-2 to TRBJ2-1; the D gene is possibly TRBD2 (5 bases). Trimming removed 3 bases from V and 3 bases from J, with 6 bases in between. This CDR3 contains 13 residues. Germline V gene lookup returns CDR1 SGHAT and CDR2 FQNNGV. This CDR3 reads CASSFTSYNEQFF. In nucleotides, the CDR3 is TGTGCCAGCAGCTTCACTAGCTACAATGAGCAGTTCTTC.

Many counts were recorded for this clonotype. The V call is TRBV20-1, the J call TRBJ1-1; 7 nucleotides line up with TRBD1. This CDR3 has 14 amino acids. The ends lost 4 bases at V and 1 base at J; junction bases unmatched: 6. Per germline, CDR1 DFQATT and CDR2 SNEGSKA (reference sequence). CDR3 residues: CSATRQGANTEAFF. The CDR3 bases are TGCAGTGCTACCCGACAGGGAGCGAACACTGAAGCTTTCTTT.

This clonotype was counted at least ten times. V gene TRBV11-2 combines with J gene TRBJ2-3; D may correspond to TRBD1 or TRBD2 (5 bases each). CDR3 length equals 15 residues. Trimming stripped 4 bases from V and 0 bases from J, with 11 bases between. From germline, CDR1 is SGHAT and CDR2 FQNNGV. This chain's CDR3 is CASSSRDLSTDTQYF. The CDR3 region has the DNA TGTGCCAGCAGCTCCCGGGACCTTAGCACAGATACGCAGTATTTT.

This clonotype was seen at least ten times. A read error may account for a junction end that differs from germline. The V gene is TRBV10-2, the J gene TRBJ2-5; 10 bases agree with TRBD2. Germline V CDR1 and CDR2: WSHSY, SAAADI. The CDR3 loop spans 13 amino acids. CDR3 protein: CASRLAGQETQYF. CDR3 nucleotides: TGTGCCAGTCGACTAGCGGGCCAAGAGACCCAGTACTTC.

The chain links TRBV2 to TRBJ2-7; 7 nucleotides line up with TRBD2. Germline loops: CDR1 SNHLY, CDR2 FYNNEI. The CDR3 sequence is 14 residues long. V lost 5 bases and J lost 2; bases outside the gene matches: 6. CDR3: CASSLPLAPYEQYF. The CDR3 region has the DNA TGTGCCAGCAGTCTCCCACTAGCGCCCTACGAGCAGTACTTC.

This clonotype was observed at least ten times. This chain joins TRBV12-5 and TRBJ1-1, with no clear D. V was pared by 1 base and J by 7 bases, with 10 bases between. The CDR3 is 13 residues long. Germline V gene sequence: CDR1 LGHNT, CDR2 FRNRAP. This CDR3 reads CASGLAGVREAFF. Here the CDR3 DNA reads TGTGCTAGTGGTTTGGCTGGGGTACGTGAAGCTTTCTTT.

This clonotype has just a few counts. V and J are TRBV5-4 and TRBJ2-7; 12 bases agree with TRBD2. J was trimmed by 6 bases and V by 3 bases; bases with no gene match: 1. This CDR3 region has 13 residues. CDR1 SGHNT and CDR2 YYREEE come from the germline V gene (reference sequence). CDR3 sequence reads: CASSSTSGSEQYF. The CDR3 DNA is TGTGCCAGCAGCTCGACTAGCGGGAGCGAGCAGTACTTC.

This clonotype was detected ten times or more. The CDR3 loop reads CASSQDMGYSSSTDTQYF. DNA of the CDR3: TGCGCCAGCAGCCAAGATATGGGGTACAGCTCTAGCACAGATACGCAGTATTTT. V gene TRBV4-1 combines with J gene TRBJ2-3; D gene unclear. This CDR3 is built from 18 residues. Per germline, CDR1 MGHRA and CDR2 YSYEKL. Trimming pared 0 bases from V and 0 bases from J, leaving 16 bases between.

In this sample, this clonotype turned up many times. The CDR3 DNA reads as TGTGCCATCAGTGATCCGGCAGGGCGTAATGAAAAACTGTTTTTT. Translating gives CAISDPAGRNEKLFF. The chain employs TRBV10-3 and TRBJ1-4; perhaps TRBD1 as D (5 bases). Between the trimmed V and J ends, which lost 3 bases and 4 bases, there was a span of 12 bases. From germline, CDR1 is ENHRY and CDR2 SYGVKD. The CDR3 is made up of 15 amino acids.

The chain uses TRBV19 and TRBJ2-3; either TRBD1 or TRBD2 may supply D (5 bases each). Between the trimmed V and J ends, which lost 8 bases and 0 bases, there was a span of 15 bases. The germline CDR1 and CDR2 sequences are LNHDA and SQIVND (reference sequence). The CDR3 is made up of 15 amino acids. The CDR3 sequence is CASGDQRLSTDTQYF. The CDR3 DNA is TGTGCCAGTGGGGACCAGCGGCTGAGCACAGATACGCAGTATTTT.

About this clonotype: This may come from a read error, since a much larger clone is one base off. The V call is TRBV6-2 or TRBV6-3, the J call TRBJ2-7, with 11 bases that match TRBD2. Germline CDR1 MNHEY, CDR2 SVGEGT. The V segment lost 5 bases and the J segment 1 base; nucleotides outside the gene matches: 7. The CDR3 spans 16 residues. The CDR3 protein is CASSGGGLAGSYEQYF. The DNA for the CDR3 is TGTGCCAGCAGTGGTGGTGGACTAGCGGGTTCCTACGAGCAGTACTTC.